The 19 T cell receptor beta chains reported below all come from one sample, sequenced in a study of T cells in Graves' hyperthyroidism and ophthalmopathy. It was RNA transcripts that yielded the amplified TCR beta CDR3 regions. A first-round RT-PCR of the TCR CDR3 used the HTBI primer set. TCRdb re-analysed the multiplex PCR reads in MiXCR, keeping a single row per CDR3 protein. Of some 720,000 distinct CDR3 sequences listed, about 15% are singletons. What was sequenced was blood. The receptors come from a man aged 18-30 years with Graves' hyperthyroidism.

A remark on this clonotype: Just one base apart from a much larger clone, this may be a read error. V usage is TRBV11-3 and J usage is TRBJ2-1; 8 bases agree with TRBD2. J was trimmed by 8 bases and V by 3 bases; bases with no gene match: 15. The CDR3 extends over 17 amino acids. Germline CDR1 and CDR2: SGHNT and YENEEA. The CDR3 spells CASSFFRTSISLHEQFF. Written as DNA, the CDR3 is TGTGCCAGCAGCTTTTTCCGGACTAGCATCTCCCTCCATGAGCAGTTCTTC.

This clonotype was picked up many times. V usage is TRBV12-3 or TRBV12-4 and J usage is TRBJ1-2; no definite D call. This CDR3 region has 13 residues. V lost 7 bases to trimming and J lost 6 bases, with 15 bases between them. CDR3 protein: CASKNRQFDGYTF. The DNA of the CDR3 is TGTGCCAGCAAGAACCGGCAATTTGATGGCTACACCTTC.

This clonotype was counted at least ten times. The V call is TRBV2, the J call TRBJ2-1; TRBD2 matches at 13 bases. Looked up from germline, CDR1 is SNHLY and CDR2 is FYNNEI. This CDR3 has 15 amino acids. V lost 3 bases, J lost 8 bases, and 4 bases stayed unmatched. CDR3 sequence (DNA): TGTGCCAGCAGTGAGGAACTAGCGGGAGGGCATGAGCAGTTCTTC. It yields the protein CASSEELAGGHEQFF.

The rearrangement joins TRBV19 to TRBJ2-5, with 7 bases fitting TRBD2. CDR1 is LNHDA and CDR2 is SQIVND in the germline V gene (reference sequence). This CDR3 spans 14 amino acids. J gave up 5 bases and V 3 bases, and 6 bases lay outside the gene matches. In DNA form, the CDR3 reads TGTGCCAGTAGTATGGGGCGGGAGCTCGAGACCCAGTACTTC. It encodes CASSMGRELETQYF.

This clonotype was counted only a few times. A single base separates this from a much larger clone, so it may be a read error. The rearrangement joins TRBV30 to TRBJ1-1; no firm D call. Germline V gives CDR1 GTSNPN, CDR2 SVGIG (reference sequence). The CDR3 extends over 13 amino acids. The CDR3 DNA follows: TGTGCCTGGAGTATCCGGACGGGCACTGAAGCTTCCTTT. This sequence encodes CAWSIRTGTEASF.

This clonotype was seen at least ten times. V usage is TRBV11-3 and J usage is TRBJ2-5, with TRBD1 matching over 12 bases. Trimming took 1 base from V and 5 from J; bases not matched to a gene: 2. The CDR3 contains 15 residues. Germline V lookup: CDR1 SGHNT, CDR2 YENEEA. The DNA of the CDR3 is TGTGCCAGCAGCTTAGGGGGACAGGGGGCCGAGACCCAGTACTTC. It translates to CASSLGGQGAETQYF.

The chain combines TRBV4-1 with TRBJ2-7; a possible D gene is TRBD1 (6 bases). The CDR3 covers 12 residues. CDR1 and CDR2 from the germline V gene are MGHRA and YSYEKL. The ends were cut back, 8 bases at V and 6 bases at J, with 14 bases in the middle. The DNA for the CDR3 is TGCGCCAGCGGCCTCCCACAGGGCGAGCAGTACTTC. This encodes CASGLPQGEQYF.

This chain uses TRBV15 with TRBJ2-3; 7 positions match TRBD2. Germline V lookup: CDR1 LNHNV, CDR2 YYDKDF (reference sequence). The CDR3 runs 16 residues. V trimming: 0 bases; J trimming: 5 bases; junction bases outside the gene matches: 8. The CDR3 DNA reads TGTGCCACCAGCAGAGATCGGCGGGAGCGAGGAGATACGCAGTATTTT. Protein: CATSRDRRERGDTQYF. The complete variable domain, with remaining parts taken from reference TRBV15 and TRBJ2-3, reads DAMVIQNPRYQVTQFGKPVTLSCSQTLNHNVMYWYQQKSSQAPKLLFHYYDKDFNNEADTPDNFQSRRPNTSFCFLDIRSPGLGDTAMYLCATSRDRRERGDTQYFGPGTRLTVL.

This clonotype was recorded at least ten times. The chain carries TRBV28 and TRBJ2-3, with TRBD2 matching 9 bases. This CDR3 has 15 amino acids. The germline gives CDR1 MDHEN, CDR2 SYDVKM. After removal of 11 bases from V and 3 bases from J, the junction contained 12 bases not matched to a gene. This CDR3 reads CAGGGAGAGTDTQYF. The DNA of the CDR3 is TGTGCCGGCGGGGGGGCTGGGGCAGGGACAGATACGCAGTATTTT.

This chain links TRBV27 with TRBJ2-3; 9 bases fit TRBD1. The CDR3 consists of 13 residues. V lost 7 bases to trimming and J lost 5 bases; unmatched junction nucleotides: 4. Looked up from germline, CDR1 is MNHEY and CDR2 is SMNVEV (reference sequence). CDR3 in DNA: TGTGCCAGCAACGAGGGACAGGGAGATACGCAGTATTTT. It translates to CASNEGQGDTQYF.

This clonotype was seen ten or more times. The chain employs TRBV20-1 and TRBJ2-1, with 11 bases aligning to TRBD2. The ends lost 3 bases at V and 5 bases at J; junction bases unmatched: 9. Germline V gene data show CDR1 as DFQATT and CDR2 as SNEGSKA (reference sequence). This CDR3 region has 16 residues. CDR3 residues: CSASKYSGRVDNEQFF. The CDR3 nucleotides read TGCAGTGCTAGTAAATATAGCGGGAGGGTCGACAATGAGCAGTTCTTC.

The genes are TRBV20-1 and TRBJ2-7, with D tentatively TRBD1 (6 bases). The CDR3 is 12 amino acids. Germline-derived CDR1 and CDR2 are DFQATT and SNEGSKA (reference sequence). The V gene lost 5 bases and the J gene lost 3 bases, with 11 bases spanning the gap. The CDR3: CSAPRQVYEQYF. CDR3 sequence (DNA): TGCAGTGCTCCCCGACAGGTCTACGAGCAGTACTTC.

A remark on this clonotype: This may arise from a read error, as a much more abundant clone is one base away. V is TRBV18 and J is TRBJ2-2; 10 bases map to TRBD1. The CDR3 extends over 18 amino acids. Germline CDR1 reads KGHSH; CDR2 reads LQKENI. V shed 4 bases, J shed 6 bases, and the junction held 14 bases outside the gene matches. CDR3 protein: CASSQSTGGLPNAGELFF. The CDR3 coding sequence is TGTGCCAGCTCACAATCGACAGGGGGCCTGCCTAACGCCGGGGAGCTGTTTTTT. The variable domain in full, with the rest retrieved from reference TRBV18 and TRBJ2-2, is NAGVMQNPRHLVRRRGQEARLRCSPMKGHSHVYWYRQLPEEGLKFMVYLQKENIIDESGMPKERFSAEFPKEGPSILRIQQVVRGDSAAYFCASSQSTGGLPNAGELFFGEGSRLTVL.

V usage is TRBV6-5 and J usage is TRBJ1-2; D not resolved. V dropped 6 bases and J dropped 7 bases, with 15 bases sitting between them. In germline, CDR1 is MNHEY, CDR2 SVGAGI. The CDR3 loop spans 13 amino acids. The CDR3 spells CASRLPGGGGYTF. As DNA, the CDR3 is TGTGCCAGCAGATTACCGGGAGGAGGTGGCTACACCTTC.

Ten or more counts support this clonotype. The chain has TRBV7-3 and TRBJ2-2; 10 bases are a match to TRBD2. Germline V gives CDR1 SGHTA, CDR2 FQGTGA. V lost 3 bases and J lost 1; bases outside the gene matches: 2. This CDR3 has 16 residues. The chain's CDR3 is CASSFGLAVNTGELFF. DNA for the CDR3: TGTGCCAGCAGCTTCGGACTAGCGGTGAACACCGGGGAGCTGTTTTTT.

This clonotype was picked up many times. The rearrangement joins TRBV28 to TRBJ2-7; 8 bases agree with TRBD1. This CDR3 comprises 15 residues. V was clipped by 5 bases and J by 3 bases; unmatched bases: 9. The V gene's germline CDR1 is MDHEN and CDR2 SYDVKM. Here the CDR3 DNA reads TGTGCCAGCAGTACGGACAGGGAAATTTTCTACGAGCAGTACTTC. Its protein product is CASSTDREIFYEQYF.

This clonotype showed up just a few times. The V gene is TRBV5-1, the J gene TRBJ2-5; weak D call: TRBD1 (5 bases). The CDR3 runs 14 residues. Per germline, CDR1 SGHRS and CDR2 YFSETQ. V shed 4 bases and J shed 5 bases, with 15 bases lying between them. The CDR3 nucleotides are TGCGCCAGCAGCACCCCCTCAGGGAAGGAGACCCAGTACTTC. It specifies CASSTPSGKETQYF.

V is TRBV19 and J is TRBJ2-6; D is possibly TRBD2 (5 bases). The CDR3 has 15 residues. With 4 bases removed from V and 0 bases from J, the gap between germline ends came to 7 bases. Per germline, CDR1 LNHDA and CDR2 SQIVND (reference sequence). The CDR3 loop reads CASSTGYSGANVLTF. The CDR3 coding sequence is TGTGCCAGTAGTACGGGGTACTCTGGGGCCAACGTCCTGACTTTC.

V and J are TRBV20-1 and TRBJ2-3; a possible D gene is TRBD1 (6 bases). The CDR3 loop spans 14 amino acids. From germline, CDR1 is DFQATT and CDR2 SNEGSKA (reference sequence). V dropped 5 bases and J dropped 2 bases, with 14 bases sitting between them. The CDR3 DNA is TGCAGTGCTCACACAGGGACCAACACAGATACGCAGTATTTT. Protein product: CSAHTGTNTDTQYF.